This T cell receptor (beta chain) was captured by sequencing in a study of T-cell memory formation after mild COVID-19. Germline CDR1 is MNHNS and CDR2 is SASEGT. This CDR3 is 12 amino acids long. V was pared by 6 bases and J by 8 bases, with 11 bases between. TCRdb analysed the 5' RACE reads with MiXCR anew, one entry per CDR3 protein. The repertoire holds over 35,000 distinct CDR3 sequences, with 8% to 10% as singletons. The material sequenced was PBMCs or a T cell subset sorted from them (not recorded which). The chain links TRBV6-1 to TRBJ2-1; possibly TRBD1 for D (6 bases). The sequence was collected from an adult woman who had mild COVID-19 (a few samples of this study predate the infection). Cell type and time point are not known. CDR3 amino acids: CASRSQGYEQFF. The CDR3 DNA reads TGTGCCAGCAGATCACAGGGATATGAGCAGTTCTTC.